The 20 T cell receptor beta chains reported below all come from one sample, sequenced in a study of blood T cell repertoires in COVID-19. The assay was immunoSEQ multiplex PCR, and TCRdb's table has in-frame clones only and misses some. The table lists 55,000 to 80,000 clones, 92% of them singletons. Source material: peripheral blood. Source of these receptors: a human donor in a cohort sampled during active COVID-19.

V usage is TRBV6-5 and J usage is TRBJ1-1; D is ambiguous. This CDR3 spans 15 amino acids. Germline V lookup: CDR1 MNHEY, CDR2 SVGAGI. V gave up 6 bases and J gave up 1 base, with 15 bases separating them. The CDR3 DNA reads TGTGCCAGCAGCTCGGCCGGGATGGCGAACACTGAAGCTTTCTTT. This encodes CASSSAGMANTEAFF.

The rearrangement links TRBV6-5 to TRBJ1-2, with TRBD1 as a possible D gene (5 bases). V shed 0 bases and J shed 6 bases, with 8 bases lying between them. The CDR3 runs to 13 residues. The germline V gene encodes CDR1 MNHEY and CDR2 SVGAGI. DNA for the CDR3: TGTGCCAGCAGTTACTCAGGGGCGGATGGCTACACCTTC. It translates to CASSYSGADGYTF.

The V and J genes are TRBV4-1 and TRBJ2-2; 8 bases map to TRBD1. The CDR3 consists of 16 residues. Germline values: CDR1 MGHRA, CDR2 YSYEKL. The J segment lost 5 bases and the V segment lost 1 base, leaving 6 bases of the junction unmatched. CDR3 sequence: CASSQVRDRSTGELFF. The DNA for the CDR3 is TGCGCCAGCAGCCAAGTCCGGGACAGGAGTACCGGGGAGCTGTTTTTT.

In DNA, the CDR3 is TGTGCCAGCAGCTTAGGCGGGCGAGAGACCCAGTACTTC. It is translated as CASSLGGRETQYF. The rearrangement uses TRBV7-8 and TRBJ2-5, with D possibly matching TRBD2 (5 bases). The CDR3 totals 13 residues. Trimming shortened V by 1 base and J by 4 bases, and 7 bases separated the two germline ends. CDR1 SGHVS and CDR2 FQNEAQ come from the germline V gene.

The V gene is TRBV14, the J gene TRBJ1-1; 7 nucleotides match TRBD1. This CDR3 is built from 15 residues. The V gene's germline CDR1 is SGHDN and CDR2 FVKESK. Germline trimming cut 2 bases from V and 4 bases from J; bases unmatched to any gene: 7. CDR3 region: CASSQKTGRFTEAFF. In nucleotides, the CDR3 is TGTGCCAGCAGCCAAAAGACAGGGCGATTCACTGAAGCTTTCTTT. The full variable domain, in which reference TRBV14 and TRBJ1-1 provide the parts outside the CDR3, is EAGVTQFPSHSVIEKGQTVTLRCDPISGHDNLYWYRRVMGKEIKFLLHFVKESKQDESGMPNNRFLAERTGGTYSTLKVQPAELEDSGVYFCASSQKTGRFTEAFFGQGTRLTVV.

V and J are TRBV5-6 and TRBJ2-7; weak D call: TRBD2 (5 bases). Trimming pared 4 bases from V and 2 bases from J, leaving 7 bases between. This CDR3 contains 12 residues. Germline CDR1 reads SGHDT; CDR2 reads YYEEEE. CDR3 in DNA: TGTGCCAGCAGCGGGGAGACCTACGAGCAGTACTTC. Protein product: CASSGETYEQYF.

This clone was observed a single time. The chain has TRBV28 and TRBJ2-1; TRBD2 agrees at 9 bases. Germline CDR1 and CDR2: MDHEN and SYDVKM. The length of the CDR3 is 14 residues. With 2 bases clipped from V and 9 bases from J, the junction kept 5 bases outside the gene matches. CDR3 amino acids: CASSLIPSGVEQFF. CDR3 coding DNA: TGTGCCAGCAGTTTAATTCCTAGCGGGGTTGAGCAGTTCTTC.

The V gene is TRBV30, the J gene TRBJ2-1; D perhaps matches TRBD2 (5 bases). The CDR3 is 13 residues long. Germline assignment: CDR1 GTSNPN and CDR2 SVGIG (reference sequence). V was trimmed by 2 bases and J by 4 bases, leaving 9 bases between them. This chain's CDR3 is CAWSSGIYNEQFF. As DNA, the CDR3 is TGTGCCTGGAGTAGCGGAATATACAATGAGCAGTTCTTC.

The chain links TRBV5-1 to TRBJ2-7, with 8 bases matching TRBD1. Trimming at V came to 4 bases and at J to 3 bases, leaving 9 bases not matched to a gene. The CDR3 has 15 amino acids. CDR1 and CDR2 (germline): SGHRS, YFSETQ. The CDR3 is CASSTVDRGHYEQYF. In DNA, the CDR3 is TGCGCCAGCAGCACCGTTGACAGGGGCCACTACGAGCAGTACTTC. Filled out from reference TRBV5-1 and TRBJ2-7, the complete variable domain reads KAGVTQTPRYLIKTRGQQVTLSCSPISGHRSVSWYQQTPGQGLQFLFEYFSETQRNKGNFPGRFSGRQFSNSRSEMNVSTLELGDSALYLCASSTVDRGHYEQYFGPGTRLTVT.

This chain connects TRBV4-1 to TRBJ1-1; no clear D. This CDR3 spans 14 amino acids. Germline V gene data show CDR1 as MGHRA and CDR2 as YSYEKL. Trimming removed 1 base from V and 6 bases from J, with 12 bases in between. For the CDR3, the DNA is TGCGCCAGCAGCCAAGTAGCCTCCTTCCCTGAAGCTTTCTTT. It encodes CASSQVASFPEAFF.

The chain employs TRBV15 and TRBJ1-5; D unclear. Germline V gene data show CDR1 as LNHNV and CDR2 as YYDKDF (reference sequence). This CDR3 spans 14 amino acids. Trimming stripped 3 bases from V and 4 bases from J, with 10 bases between. The CDR3 region has the DNA TGTGCCACCAGCAGGCCTACCTTGAATCAGCCCCAGCATTTT. It translates to CATSRPTLNQPQHF.

The chain is built from TRBV4-1 and TRBJ1-1; 11 bases are shared with TRBD1. J lost 5 bases, V lost 4 bases, and 6 bases had no gene match. Germline V CDR1 and CDR2: MGHRA, YSYEKL. CDR3 length: 15 amino acids. The CDR3 bases are TGCGCCAGCAGCCGAACCGGGACAGGGGGTACTGAAGCTTTCTTT. Its protein is CASSRTGTGGTEAFF.

The V and J genes are TRBV6-6 and TRBJ1-4; tentative D call: TRBD1 (6 bases). Germline values: CDR1 MNHNY, CDR2 SVGAGI (reference sequence). CDR3 length: 14 residues. Trimming pared 6 bases from V and 4 bases from J, leaving 12 bases between. CDR3 coding DNA: TGTGCCAGCAGACAGACAGGTCATAATGAAAAACTGTTTTTT. Its translation: CASRQTGHNEKLFF.

The chain recombines TRBV12-5 with TRBJ1-1; possible D gene TRBD1, 6 bases. Germline-derived CDR1 and CDR2 are LGHNT and FRNRAP. V lost 0 bases and J 7 bases, leaving 12 bases between the germline ends. The CDR3 is 14 residues long. DNA for the CDR3: TGTGCTAGTGGTTTGGTACAAGCAGGGGTTGAAGCTTTCTTT. Its translation is CASGLVQAGVEAFF.

This chain connects TRBV19 to TRBJ2-2, with D perhaps TRBD2 (7 bases). Trimming shortened V by 7 bases and J by 2 bases, and 20 bases separated the two germline ends. In germline, CDR1 is LNHDA, CDR2 SQIVND (reference sequence). The CDR3 contains 17 residues. CDR3 amino acids: CASTDLGGTSNTGELFF. The CDR3 nucleotides are TGTGCCAGTACCGATCTGGGGGGGACAAGTAACACCGGGGAGCTGTTTTTT.

This chain links TRBV18 with TRBJ1-1; D unresolved. The V gene's germline CDR1 is KGHSH and CDR2 LQKENI. This CDR3 is built from 17 residues. V lost 0 bases and J lost 1, with 15 bases in between. As DNA, the CDR3 is TGTGCCAGCTCACCACCCTCCAGCGGCCTTAGGAACACTGAAGCTTTCTTT. It codes for CASSPPSSGLRNTEAFF. Complete variable domain (other parts from reference TRBV18 and TRBJ1-1): NAGVMQNPRHLVRRRGQEARLRCSPMKGHSHVYWYRQLPEEGLKFMVYLQKENIIDESGMPKERFSAEFPKEGPSILRIQQVVRGDSAAYFCASSPPSSGLRNTEAFFGQGTRLTVV.

V is TRBV7-9 and J is TRBJ1-1; 7 bases agree with TRBD1. J lost 5 bases, V lost 1 base, and 7 bases had no gene match. The CDR3 has 15 residues. The germline gives CDR1 SEHNR, CDR2 FQNEAQ (reference sequence). This CDR3 is CASSLGQGVRTEAFF. The CDR3 DNA is TGTGCCAGCAGCTTAGGACAGGGAGTTCGAACTGAAGCTTTCTTT.

CDR3 DNA sequence: TGCGCCAGCCGAACGGGGTCTATAACATCTGGAAACACCATATATTTT. Translation: CASRTGSITSGNTIYF. The chain has TRBV5-1 and TRBJ1-3, with no clear D. The V end was cut by 7 bases, the J end by 1 base, with 18 bases between. The germline V gene encodes CDR1 SGHRS and CDR2 YFSETQ. The CDR3 runs 16 residues.

The chain couples TRBV10-3 to TRBJ1-2; TRBD1 matches 11 bases. Germline assignment: CDR1 ENHRY and CDR2 SYGVKD. With V trimmed by 10 bases and J by 4 bases, 5 bases remained unmatched. The CDR3 totals 13 residues. The CDR3 loop reads CATDRGLSYGYTF. The CDR3 nucleotides read TGTGCCACGGACAGGGGGCTCAGCTATGGCTACACCTTC.

In this sample, this clone turned up once. The chain combines TRBV11-2 with TRBJ2-3; a possible D gene is TRBD1 (6 bases). V shed 3 bases and J shed 3 bases, with 10 bases lying between them. The germline gives CDR1 SGHAT, CDR2 FQNNGV. The CDR3 totals 14 residues. This chain's CDR3 is CASSFGQPTDTQYF. CDR3 sequence (DNA): TGTGCCAGCAGCTTCGGACAGCCAACAGATACGCAGTATTTT.